Listed below are T cell receptor beta chains from one sample, sequenced in a study of CD8 T cells in Susac syndrome. TCRdb called the immunoSEQ multiplex PCR reads again in MiXCR, with one record for every CDR3 protein. Of some 180,000 distinct CDR3 sequences in the sample, roughly nine tenths were seen once. The sequenced material came from CD4+ T cells from PBMCs. Receptors were obtained from a human donor with Susac syndrome. CDR3s include the opening cysteine and the closing phenylalanine or tryptophan. D genes are given only for firm matches. The size field is filled for only some rows; it gives once, few, many or a size class.

CDR3nt: TGTGCCAGCAGTTCCCAGATGGGGCAGTGGGGTGAGCAGTTCTTC; CDR3aa: CASSSQMGQWGEQFF; abundance: once; j_gene: TRBJ2-1; d_gene: -; v_gene: TRBV6-2/TRBV6-3
CDR3nt: TGTGCCAGCAGCCCCGGACTAGCGGGAGCCGAGCAGTACTTC; CDR3aa: CASSPGLAGAEQYF; abundance: -; j_gene: TRBJ2-7; d_gene: TRBD2; v_gene: TRBV3-1
CDR3nt: TGTGCCAGCTTGACTAGCGGGAGGGCCGGGGAGCTGTTTTTT; CDR3aa: CASLTSGRAGELFF; abundance: once; j_gene: TRBJ2-2; d_gene: TRBD2; v_gene: TRBV28
CDR3nt: TGTGCCAGCAGTTTGTTCTATGGAAGGAACACTGAAGCTTTCTTT; CDR3aa: CASSLFYGRNTEAFF; abundance: -; j_gene: TRBJ1-1; d_gene: -; v_gene: TRBV28
CDR3nt: TGTGCCAGCAGCCGACCATCCCAAGGTACGCAGTATTTT; CDR3aa: CASSRPSQGTQYF; abundance: -; j_gene: TRBJ2-3; d_gene: -; v_gene: TRBV4-2
CDR3nt: TGTGCCAGCAGCGTAGATGGGGACTACGAGCAGTACTTC; CDR3aa: CASSVDGDYEQYF; abundance: -; j_gene: TRBJ2-7; d_gene: -; v_gene: TRBV9
CDR3nt: TGTGCCAGCAGCCAAATGGCAGGGACCAATCAGCCCCAGCATTTT; CDR3aa: CASSQMAGTNQPQHF; abundance: -; j_gene: TRBJ1-5; d_gene: -; v_gene: TRBV3-1
CDR3nt: TGCAGTGCTAGAGAATATCAGAGGCTTCCCTACGAGCAGTACTTC; CDR3aa: CSAREYQRLPYEQYF; abundance: -; j_gene: TRBJ2-7; d_gene: -; v_gene: TRBV20-1
CDR3nt: TGCAGCGGCCAGACACCGTACTATGGCTACACCTTC; CDR3aa: CSGQTPYYGYTF; abundance: -; j_gene: TRBJ1-2; d_gene: -; v_gene: TRBV29-1
CDR3nt: TGCAGTGCTACCCAGGAGGGGGGCGCGATCTATGGCTACACCTTC; CDR3aa: CSATQEGGAIYGYTF; abundance: -; j_gene: TRBJ1-2; d_gene: -; v_gene: TRBV20-1
CDR3nt: TGTGCCAGCAGTTTAAAGGGGAACTATGGCTACACCTTC; CDR3aa: CASSLKGNYGYTF; abundance: -; j_gene: TRBJ1-2; d_gene: -; v_gene: TRBV12-3/TRBV12-4
CDR3nt: TGTGCCAGCAGCCTGGGGGCCACGAACACCGGGGAGCTGTTTTTT; CDR3aa: CASSLGATNTGELFF; abundance: -; j_gene: TRBJ2-2; d_gene: -; v_gene: TRBV2
CDR3nt: TGTGCCAGCAGCCAAGAAGGTGGTAGTAGCGCGGGGACCCAGTACTTC; CDR3aa: CASSQEGGSSAGTQYF; abundance: -; j_gene: TRBJ2-5; d_gene: -; v_gene: TRBV4-2
CDR3nt: TGCGCCAGCCGCACGACCCCGGGACAGGGGAGAAATGAGCAGTTCTTC; CDR3aa: CASRTTPGQGRNEQFF; abundance: -; j_gene: TRBJ2-1; d_gene: TRBD1; v_gene: TRBV5-1
CDR3nt: TGCGCCAGCAGCCGGACAGGGGAAGGCAATGAGCAGTTCTTC; CDR3aa: CASSRTGEGNEQFF; abundance: -; j_gene: TRBJ2-1; d_gene: TRBD1; v_gene: TRBV5-1
CDR3nt: TGTGCCAGCAGCCCGACAGGGGGCTCTCCCTATGGCTACACCTTC; CDR3aa: CASSPTGGSPYGYTF; abundance: -; j_gene: TRBJ1-2; d_gene: TRBD1; v_gene: TRBV11-2
CDR3nt: TGTGCCAGCAGCCGCGCTGGACAGAAAGGCGGCTACACCTTC; CDR3aa: CASSRAGQKGGYTF; abundance: -; j_gene: TRBJ1-2; d_gene: -; v_gene: TRBV6-6
CDR3nt: TGTGCCAGCAGGGTGACAGATTCCTACGAGCAGTACTTC; CDR3aa: CASRVTDSYEQYF; abundance: -; j_gene: TRBJ2-7; d_gene: -; v_gene: TRBV12-3/TRBV12-4
CDR3nt: TGTGCCAGCAGTTTATCCCTGGTAGGATCTGGAAACACCATATATTTT; CDR3aa: CASSLSLVGSGNTIYF; abundance: once; j_gene: TRBJ1-3; d_gene: -; v_gene: TRBV28
CDR3nt: TGCAGTGCTAGGTGGCTAGCGGGGGCCTCGAGTACAGAGACCCAGTACTTC; CDR3aa: CSARWLAGASSTETQYF; abundance: -; j_gene: TRBJ2-5; d_gene: TRBD2; v_gene: TRBV20-1
CDR3nt: TGCGCCAGCAGCCAAACAGAACAGCTCAGGGGGGGCTACACCTTC; CDR3aa: CASSQTEQLRGGYTF; abundance: -; j_gene: TRBJ1-2; d_gene: TRBD1; v_gene: TRBV4-1
CDR3nt: TGTGCCAGCAGCTTGGGGGACAGGGTCGGTAGTGAGCAGTTCTTC; CDR3aa: CASSLGDRVGSEQFF; abundance: -; j_gene: TRBJ2-1; d_gene: TRBD1; v_gene: TRBV5-5
CDR3nt: TGTGCCAGCAGCCAGAACGTGGCGGGAACCGGGGAGCTGTTTTTT; CDR3aa: CASSQNVAGTGELFF; abundance: -; j_gene: TRBJ2-2; d_gene: -; v_gene: TRBV3-1
CDR3nt: TGCAGTGCCCCATTTCAGGCGGGAGGAGCTGAAGCTTTCTTT; CDR3aa: CSAPFQAGGAEAFF; abundance: once; j_gene: TRBJ1-1; d_gene: -; v_gene: TRBV20-1